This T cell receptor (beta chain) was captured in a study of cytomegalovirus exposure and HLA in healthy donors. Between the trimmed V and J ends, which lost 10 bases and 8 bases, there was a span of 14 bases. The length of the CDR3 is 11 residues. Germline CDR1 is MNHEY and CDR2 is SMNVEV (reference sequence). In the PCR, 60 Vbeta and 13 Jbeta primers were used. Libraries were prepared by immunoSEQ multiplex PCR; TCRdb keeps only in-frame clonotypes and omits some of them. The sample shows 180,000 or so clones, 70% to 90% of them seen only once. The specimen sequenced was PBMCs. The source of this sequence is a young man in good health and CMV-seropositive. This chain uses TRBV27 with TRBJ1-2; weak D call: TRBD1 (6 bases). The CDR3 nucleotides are TGTGCCACCGGGGGGGGCGGAGGCTACACCTTC. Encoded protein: CATGGGGGYTF.